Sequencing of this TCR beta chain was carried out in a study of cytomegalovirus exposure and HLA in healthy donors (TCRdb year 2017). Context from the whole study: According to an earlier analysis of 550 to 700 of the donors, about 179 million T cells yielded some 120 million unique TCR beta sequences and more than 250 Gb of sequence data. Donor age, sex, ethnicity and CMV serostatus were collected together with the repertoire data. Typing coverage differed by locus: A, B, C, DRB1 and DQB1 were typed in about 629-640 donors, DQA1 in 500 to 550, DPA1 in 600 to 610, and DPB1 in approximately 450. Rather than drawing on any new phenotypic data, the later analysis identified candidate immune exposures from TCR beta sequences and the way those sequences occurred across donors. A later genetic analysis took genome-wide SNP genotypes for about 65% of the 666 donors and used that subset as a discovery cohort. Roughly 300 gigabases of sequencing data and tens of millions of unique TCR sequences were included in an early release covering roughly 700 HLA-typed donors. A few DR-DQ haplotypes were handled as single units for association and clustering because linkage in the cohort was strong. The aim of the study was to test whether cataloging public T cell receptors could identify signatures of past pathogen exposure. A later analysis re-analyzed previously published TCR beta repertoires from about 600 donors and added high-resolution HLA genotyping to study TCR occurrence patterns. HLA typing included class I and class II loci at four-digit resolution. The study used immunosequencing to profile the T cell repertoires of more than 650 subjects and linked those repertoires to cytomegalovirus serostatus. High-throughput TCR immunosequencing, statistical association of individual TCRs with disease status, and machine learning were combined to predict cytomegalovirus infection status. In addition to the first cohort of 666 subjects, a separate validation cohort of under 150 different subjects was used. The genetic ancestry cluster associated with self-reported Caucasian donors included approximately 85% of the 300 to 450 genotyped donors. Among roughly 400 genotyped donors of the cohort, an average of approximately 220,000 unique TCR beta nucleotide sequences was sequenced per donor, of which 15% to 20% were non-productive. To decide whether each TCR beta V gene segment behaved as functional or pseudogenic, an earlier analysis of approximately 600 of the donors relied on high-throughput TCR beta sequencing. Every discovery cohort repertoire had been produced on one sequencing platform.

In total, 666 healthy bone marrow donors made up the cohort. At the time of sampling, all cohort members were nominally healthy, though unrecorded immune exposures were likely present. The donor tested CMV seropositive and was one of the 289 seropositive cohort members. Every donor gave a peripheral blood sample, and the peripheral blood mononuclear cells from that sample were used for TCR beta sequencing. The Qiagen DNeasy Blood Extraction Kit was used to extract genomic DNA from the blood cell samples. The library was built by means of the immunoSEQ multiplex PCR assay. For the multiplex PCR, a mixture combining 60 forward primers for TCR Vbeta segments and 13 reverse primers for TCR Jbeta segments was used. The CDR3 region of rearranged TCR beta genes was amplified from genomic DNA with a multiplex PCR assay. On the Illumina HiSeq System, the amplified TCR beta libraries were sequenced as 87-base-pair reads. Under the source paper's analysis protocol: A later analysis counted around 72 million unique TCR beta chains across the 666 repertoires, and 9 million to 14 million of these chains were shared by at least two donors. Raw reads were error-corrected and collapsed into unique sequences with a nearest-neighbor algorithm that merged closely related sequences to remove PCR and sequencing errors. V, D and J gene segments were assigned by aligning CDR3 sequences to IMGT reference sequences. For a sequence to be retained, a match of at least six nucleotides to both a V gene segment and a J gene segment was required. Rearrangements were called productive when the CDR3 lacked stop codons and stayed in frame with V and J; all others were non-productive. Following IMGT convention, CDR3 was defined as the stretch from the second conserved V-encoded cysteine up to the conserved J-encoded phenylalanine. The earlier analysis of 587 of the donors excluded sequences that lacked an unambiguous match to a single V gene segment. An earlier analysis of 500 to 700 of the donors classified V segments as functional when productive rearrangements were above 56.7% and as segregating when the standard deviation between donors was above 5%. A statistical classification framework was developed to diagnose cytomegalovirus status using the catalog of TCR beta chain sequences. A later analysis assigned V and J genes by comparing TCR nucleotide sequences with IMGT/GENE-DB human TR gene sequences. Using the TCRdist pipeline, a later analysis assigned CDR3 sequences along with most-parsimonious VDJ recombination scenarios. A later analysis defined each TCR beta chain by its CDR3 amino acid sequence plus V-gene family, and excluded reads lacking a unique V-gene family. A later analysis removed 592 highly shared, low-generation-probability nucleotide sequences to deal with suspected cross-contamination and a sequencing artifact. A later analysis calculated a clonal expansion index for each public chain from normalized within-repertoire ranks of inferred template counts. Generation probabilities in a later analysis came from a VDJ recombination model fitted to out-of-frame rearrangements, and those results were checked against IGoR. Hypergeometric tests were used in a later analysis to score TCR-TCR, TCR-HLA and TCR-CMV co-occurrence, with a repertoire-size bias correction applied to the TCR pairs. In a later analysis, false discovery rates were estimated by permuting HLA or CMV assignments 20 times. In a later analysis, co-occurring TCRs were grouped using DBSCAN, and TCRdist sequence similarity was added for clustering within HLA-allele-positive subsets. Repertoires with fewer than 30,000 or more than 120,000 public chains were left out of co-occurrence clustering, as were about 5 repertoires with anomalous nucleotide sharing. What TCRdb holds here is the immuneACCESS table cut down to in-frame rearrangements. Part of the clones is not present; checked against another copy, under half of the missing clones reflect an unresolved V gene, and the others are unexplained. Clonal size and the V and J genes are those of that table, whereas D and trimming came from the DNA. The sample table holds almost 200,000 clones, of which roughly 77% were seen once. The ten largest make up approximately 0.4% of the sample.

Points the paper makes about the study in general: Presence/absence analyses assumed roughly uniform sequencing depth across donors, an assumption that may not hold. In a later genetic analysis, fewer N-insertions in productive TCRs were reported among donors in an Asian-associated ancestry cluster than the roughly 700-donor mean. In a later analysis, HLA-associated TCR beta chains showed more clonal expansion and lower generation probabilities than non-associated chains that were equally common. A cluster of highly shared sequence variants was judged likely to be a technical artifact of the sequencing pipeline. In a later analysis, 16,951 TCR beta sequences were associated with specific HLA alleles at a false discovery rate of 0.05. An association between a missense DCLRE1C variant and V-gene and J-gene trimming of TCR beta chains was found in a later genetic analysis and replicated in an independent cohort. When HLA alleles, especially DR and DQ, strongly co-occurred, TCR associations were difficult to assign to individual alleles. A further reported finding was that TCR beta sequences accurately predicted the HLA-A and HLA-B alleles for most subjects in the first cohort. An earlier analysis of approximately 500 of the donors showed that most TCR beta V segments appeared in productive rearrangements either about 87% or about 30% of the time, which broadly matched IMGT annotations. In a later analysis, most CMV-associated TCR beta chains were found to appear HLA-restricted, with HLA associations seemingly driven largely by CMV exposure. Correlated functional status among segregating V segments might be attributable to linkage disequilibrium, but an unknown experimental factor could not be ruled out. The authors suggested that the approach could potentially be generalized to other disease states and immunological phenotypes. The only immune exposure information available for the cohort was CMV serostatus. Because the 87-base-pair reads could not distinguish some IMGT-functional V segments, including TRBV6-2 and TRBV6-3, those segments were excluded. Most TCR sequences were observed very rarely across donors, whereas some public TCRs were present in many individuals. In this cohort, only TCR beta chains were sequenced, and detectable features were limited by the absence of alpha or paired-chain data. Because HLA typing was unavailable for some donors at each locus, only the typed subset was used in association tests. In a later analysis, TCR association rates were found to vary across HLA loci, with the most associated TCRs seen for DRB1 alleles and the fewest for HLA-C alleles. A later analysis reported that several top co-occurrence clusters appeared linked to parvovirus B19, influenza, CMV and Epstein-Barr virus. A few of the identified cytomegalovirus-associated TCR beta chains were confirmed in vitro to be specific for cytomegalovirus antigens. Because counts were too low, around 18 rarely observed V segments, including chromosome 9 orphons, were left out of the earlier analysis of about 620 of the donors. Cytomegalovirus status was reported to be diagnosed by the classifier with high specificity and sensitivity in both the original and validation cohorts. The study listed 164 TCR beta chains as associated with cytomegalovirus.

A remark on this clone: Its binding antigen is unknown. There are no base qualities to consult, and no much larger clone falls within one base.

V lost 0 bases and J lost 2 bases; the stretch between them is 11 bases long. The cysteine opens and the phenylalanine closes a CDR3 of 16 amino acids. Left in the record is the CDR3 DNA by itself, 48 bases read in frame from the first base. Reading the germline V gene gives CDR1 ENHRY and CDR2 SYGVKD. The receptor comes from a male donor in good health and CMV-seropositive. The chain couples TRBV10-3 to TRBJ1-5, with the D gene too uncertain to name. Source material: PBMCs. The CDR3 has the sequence CAISESLGLGNQPQHF. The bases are TGTGCCATCAGTGAGTCCCTGGGCTTGGGCAATCAGCCCCAGCATTTT.